These T cell receptor beta chains were read from a single sample in a study of blood T cell repertoires in COVID-19. The assay was immunoSEQ multiplex PCR, and TCRdb's table has in-frame clones only and misses some. The sample has roughly 570,000 clones, 70% to 90% seen once; the top ten hold 7.5% to 9%. The material sequenced was peripheral blood. All receptors derive from a woman between 50 and 59 years old with COVID-19, enrolled during active disease. Both conserved end residues are part of each CDR3. The D gene is left open where the match is weak. Size values are once, few and many counts, or a class for expanded clones, and some rows have none.

D gene,V gene,CDR3 length,clone size,J gene,CDR3 protein,CDR3 DNA
TRBD2,TRBV28,16,.,TRBJ2-3,CASSSIAGGGADTQYF,TGTGCCAGCAGTTCTATAGCGGGGGGAGGCGCAGATACGCAGTATTTT
TRBD1,TRBV11-2,16,.,TRBJ1-6,CASSSGGQAYNSPLHF,TGTGCCAGCAGCTCCGGGGGACAGGCGTATAATTCACCCCTCCACTTT
TRBD1,TRBV10-3,12,.,TRBJ1-1,CAISESDRVAFF,TGTGCCATCAGTGAGTCGGACAGGGTAGCTTTCTTT
TRBD1,TRBV6-1,20,.,TRBJ1-6,CASSEGVGTDFTSAKSPLHF,TGTGCCAGCAGTGAGGGTGTGGGGACAGACTTTACCTCGGCGAAATCACCCCTCCACTTT
TRBD1,TRBV3-1/TRBV3-2,16,.,TRBJ2-4,CASSQYRGMTKNIQYF,TGTGCCAGCAGCCAGTACAGGGGAATGACCAAAAACATTCAGTACTTC
.,TRBV19,15,once,TRBJ1-2,CASSSGGGTGDGYTF,TGTGCCAGTAGTAGCGGGGGGGGCACCGGGGACGGCTACACCTTC
TRBD2,TRBV6-5,15,once,TRBJ2-3,CASSSKRGGTDTQYF,TGTGCCAGCAGTTCGAAGCGGGGGGGCACAGATACGCAGTATTTT
TRBD2,TRBV9,16,.,TRBJ2-7,CASSVVLSGGLDEQYF,TGTGCCAGCAGCGTAGTCCTGAGCGGGGGGTTGGACGAGCAGTACTTC
TRBD1,TRBV6-1,14,once,TRBJ2-5,CASSEPGGRETQYF,TGTGCCAGCAGTGAGCCAGGGGGACGTGAGACCCAGTACTTC
.,TRBV6-1,16,.,TRBJ1-5,CASSGTGSIANQPQHF,TGTGCCAGCAGTGGAACAGGGTCCATAGCAAATCAGCCCCAGCATTTT
.,TRBV18,16,.,TRBJ2-1,CASSRQGANMGNEQFF,TGTGCCAGCTCACGGCAGGGTGCTAATATGGGGAATGAGCAGTTCTTC
.,TRBV15,13,.,TRBJ2-7,CATSRDLASEQYF,TGTGCCACCAGCAGAGATCTAGCGAGCGAGCAGTACTTC
.,TRBV10-1,13,.,TRBJ2-3,CASSPGSTDTQYF,TGCGCCAGCAGTCCCGGTAGCACAGATACGCAGTATTTT
TRBD1,TRBV5-1,12,.,TRBJ2-1,CASSRTGNEQFF,TGCGCCAGCAGCCGGACAGGGAATGAGCAGTTCTTC
.,TRBV12-3/TRBV12-4,13,.,TRBJ1-3,CASSLFSGNTIYF,TGTGCCAGCAGTTTATTCTCCGGAAACACCATATATTTT
TRBD1,TRBV5-1,14,once,TRBJ2-7,CASSSGTGIYEQYF,TGCGCCAGCAGCTCCGGGACAGGAATCTACGAGCAGTACTTC
.,TRBV7-2,12,.,TRBJ1-2,CASSLSGYGYTF,TGTGCCAGCAGCTTATCGGGGTATGGCTACACCTTC
TRBD1,TRBV28,13,.,TRBJ2-2,CASSRTGPGELFF,TGTGCCAGCAGCCGGACAGGGCCCGGGGAGCTGTTTTTT
.,TRBV18,15,.,TRBJ2-5,CASSVNSGGQETQYF,TGTGCCAGCTCGGTCAATAGCGGTGGGCAAGAGACCCAGTACTTC
.,TRBV13,15,.,TRBJ1-2,CASSSRGGTSYGYTF,TGTGCCAGCAGCTCCCGCGGGGGTACAAGCTATGGCTACACCTTC
TRBD2,TRBV10-1,13,.,TRBJ2-1,CASSVSGIGEQFF,TGCGCCAGCAGTGTGAGCGGGATCGGTGAGCAGTTCTTC
.,TRBV2,15,.,TRBJ1-3,CASSLGPLRGNTIYF,TGTGCCAGCAGTTTGGGGCCTCTAAGGGGAAACACCATATATTTT
TRBD1,TRBV11-3,13,.,TRBJ1-6,CASSLDRDSPLHF,TGTGCCAGCAGCCTCGACAGGGATTCACCCCTCCACTTT
.,TRBV27,13,many,TRBJ1-2,CASSFRDSHGYTF,TGTGCCAGCAGTTTCAGGGATAGTCATGGCTACACCTTC
.,TRBV14,16,.,TRBJ1-2,CASSQDWGREDYGYTF,TGTGCCAGCAGCCAAGACTGGGGCAGGGAGGACTATGGCTACACCTTC
.,TRBV5-1,13,.,TRBJ2-7,CASSSGRSYEQYF,TGCGCCAGCAGCTCTGGCAGATCCTACGAGCAGTACTTC
.,TRBV6-1,12,few,TRBJ1-1,CASSDLGGKAFF,TGTGCCAGCAGTGATTTGGGGGGTAAAGCTTTCTTT
TRBD2,TRBV5-1,19,.,TRBJ2-7,CASSLGLASGGARTYEQYF,TGCGCCAGCAGCCTAGGACTGGCTAGCGGGGGGGCTAGGACCTACGAGCAGTACTTC
TRBD1,TRBV6-5,15,.,TRBJ1-1,CASSRPGQMNTEAFF,TGTGCCAGCAGCCGCCCGGGACAGATGAACACTGAAGCTTTCTTT
.,TRBV6-4,13,.,TRBJ2-3,CASSEQGANTQYF,TGTGCCAGCAGTGAACAGGGTGCGAATACGCAGTATTTT